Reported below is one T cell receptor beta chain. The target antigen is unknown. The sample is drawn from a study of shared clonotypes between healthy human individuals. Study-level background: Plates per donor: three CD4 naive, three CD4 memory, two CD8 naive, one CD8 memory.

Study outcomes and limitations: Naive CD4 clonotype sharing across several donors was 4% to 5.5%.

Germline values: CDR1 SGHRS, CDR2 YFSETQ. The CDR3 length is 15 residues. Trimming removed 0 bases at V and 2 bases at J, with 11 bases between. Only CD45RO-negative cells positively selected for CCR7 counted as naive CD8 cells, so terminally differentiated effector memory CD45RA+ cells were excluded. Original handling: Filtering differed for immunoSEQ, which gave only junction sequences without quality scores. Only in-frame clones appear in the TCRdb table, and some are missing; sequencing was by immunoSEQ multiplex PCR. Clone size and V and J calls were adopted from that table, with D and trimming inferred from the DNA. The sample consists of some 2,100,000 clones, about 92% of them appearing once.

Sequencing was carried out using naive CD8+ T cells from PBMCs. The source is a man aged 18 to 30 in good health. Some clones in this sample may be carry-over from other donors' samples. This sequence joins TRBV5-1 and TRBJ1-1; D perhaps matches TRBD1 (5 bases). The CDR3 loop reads CASSLADSLNTEAFF. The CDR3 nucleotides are TGCGCCAGCAGCTTGGCCGACAGCTTAAACACTGAAGCTTTCTTT. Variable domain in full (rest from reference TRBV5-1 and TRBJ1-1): KAGVTQTPRYLIKTRGQQVTLSCSPISGHRSVSWYQQTPGQGLQFLFEYFSETQRNKGNFPGRFSGRQFSNSRSEMNVSTLELGDSALYLCASSLADSLNTEAFFGQGTRLTVV.